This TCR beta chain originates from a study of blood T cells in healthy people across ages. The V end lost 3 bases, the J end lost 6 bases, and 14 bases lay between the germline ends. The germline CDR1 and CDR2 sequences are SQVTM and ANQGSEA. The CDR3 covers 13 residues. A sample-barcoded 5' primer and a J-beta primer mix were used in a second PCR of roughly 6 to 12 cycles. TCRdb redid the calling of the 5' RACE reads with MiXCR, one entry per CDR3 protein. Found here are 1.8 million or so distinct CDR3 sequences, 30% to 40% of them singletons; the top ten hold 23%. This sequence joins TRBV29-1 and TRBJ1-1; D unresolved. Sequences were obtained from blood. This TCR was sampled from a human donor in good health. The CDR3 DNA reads TGCAGCGTTGATAGTATTCTAGTAGCTGAAGCTTTCTTT. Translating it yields CSVDSILVAEAFF.